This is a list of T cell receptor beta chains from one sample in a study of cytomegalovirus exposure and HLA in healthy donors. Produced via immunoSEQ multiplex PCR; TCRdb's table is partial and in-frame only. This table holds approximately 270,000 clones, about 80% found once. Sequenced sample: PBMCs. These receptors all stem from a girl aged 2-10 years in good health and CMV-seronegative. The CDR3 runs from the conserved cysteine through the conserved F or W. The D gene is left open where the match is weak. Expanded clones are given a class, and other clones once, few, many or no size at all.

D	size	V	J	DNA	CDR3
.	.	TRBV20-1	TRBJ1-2	TGCAGTGCTAGGGGGGAGGATGGCTACACCTTC	CSARGEDGYTF
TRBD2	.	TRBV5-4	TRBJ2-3	TGTGCCAGCAGCCGCGGACTAGCGGGTTCGGGCACAGATACGCAGTATTTT	CASSRGLAGSGTDTQYF
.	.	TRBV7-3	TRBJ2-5	TGTGCCAGCAGCCCCTGGGGGGACGGCCCCCGGGAGACCCAGTACTTC	CASSPWGDGPRETQYF
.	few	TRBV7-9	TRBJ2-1	TGTGCCAGCAGTCAGACTATTAATGAGCAGTTCTTC	CASSQTINEQFF
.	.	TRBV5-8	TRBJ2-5	TGTGCCAGCAGCCTTACGGCGGTAGAGACCCAGTACTTC	CASSLTAVETQYF
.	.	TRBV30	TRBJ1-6	TGTGCCTGGAGTGACGAGGCCCATTCACCCCTCCACTTT	CAWSDEAHSPLHF
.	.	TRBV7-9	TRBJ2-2	TGTGCCAGCAGCCAGCCGGGAGAGTCATACACCGGGGAGCTGTTTTTT	CASSQPGESYTGELFF
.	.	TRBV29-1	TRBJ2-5	TGCAGCGTTGATTCAGCGATTCAAGAGACCCAGTACTTC	CSVDSAIQETQYF
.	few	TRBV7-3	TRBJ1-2	TGTGCCAGCAGCCCCAGCCACAGGTTGGCCAACTATGGCTACACCTTC	CASSPSHRLANYGYTF
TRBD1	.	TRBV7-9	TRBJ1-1	TGTGCCAGCAGCCCGAAAACAGGGGTGACTGAAGCTTTCTTT	CASSPKTGVTEAFF
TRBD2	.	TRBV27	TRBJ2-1	TGTGCCAGCAGTTTATCGTTCAAACTAGCGAGGTTCAATGAGCAGTTCTTC	CASSLSFKLARFNEQFF
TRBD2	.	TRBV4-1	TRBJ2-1	TGCGCCAGCAGCTTTAGCGGGAGCTACAATGAGCAGTTCTTC	CASSFSGSYNEQFF
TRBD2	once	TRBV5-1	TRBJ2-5	TGCGCCAGCAGCTCCCGACTAGCGGGAGAGGCGGGGGAGACCCAGTACTTC	CASSSRLAGEAGETQYF
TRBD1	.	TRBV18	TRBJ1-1	TGTGCCAGCTCACGCGACAGGGCTTTTGAAGCTTTCTTT	CASSRDRAFEAFF
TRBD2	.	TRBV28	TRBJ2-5	TGTGCCAGCAGTTCGTCGCTGCGGGGGAGCAGGGAGACCCAGTACTTC	CASSSSLRGSRETQYF
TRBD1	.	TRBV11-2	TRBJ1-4	TGTGCCAGCAGCCACGGACAGGGAAGTAAGTGGGATGAAAAACTGTTTTTT	CASSHGQGSKWDEKLFF
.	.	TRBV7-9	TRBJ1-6	TGTGCCAGCAGCTTAGTTCAGGGGATAGGCTCACCCCTCCACTTT	CASSLVQGIGSPLHF
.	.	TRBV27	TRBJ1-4	TGTGCCAGCAGGCCCCGATGGGGGGTTGCAACTAATGAAAAACTGTTTTTT	CASRPRWGVATNEKLFF
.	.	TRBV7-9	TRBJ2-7	TGTGCCAGCAGCCCCCCAAACTACGAGCAGTACTTC	CASSPPNYEQYF
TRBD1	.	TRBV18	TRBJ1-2	TGTGCCAGCTCACCCCAACCTTCCGGGACAGGAATGGGCTACACCTTC	CASSPQPSGTGMGYTF
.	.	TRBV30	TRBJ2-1	TGTGCCTGGAGTGTACCCCCTGGGGCTTTGGAGCAGTTCTTC	CAWSVPPGALEQFF
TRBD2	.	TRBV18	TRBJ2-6	TGTGCCAGCTCAATACGGGAGGCTGGGGCCAACGTCCTGACTTTC	CASSIREAGANVLTF
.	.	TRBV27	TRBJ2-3	TGTGCCAGCAGTTTTTATGAGACAGATACGCAGTATTTT	CASSFYETDTQYF
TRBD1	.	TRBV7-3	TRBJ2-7	TGTGCCAGCAGCTTGACAGGGGGCTCAGGTTACGAGCAGTACTTC	CASSLTGGSGYEQYF
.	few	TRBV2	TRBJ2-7	TGTGCCAGCAGTGTGGGCAGGATTCAGCAGTACTTC	CASSVGRIQQYF
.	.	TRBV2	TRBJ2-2	TGTGCCAGCGGGAGACTGGGGACCGGGGAGCTGTTTTTT	CASGRLGTGELFF
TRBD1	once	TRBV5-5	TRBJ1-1	TGTGCCAGCAACTCGGGGGACAGGGGGGCTGAAGCTTTCTTT	CASNSGDRGAEAFF